The 24 T cell receptor beta chains reported below all come from one sample, sequenced in a study of blood T cells in healthy people across ages. A sample-barcoded 5' primer and a J-beta primer mix were used in a second PCR of roughly 7 to 11 cycles. TCRdb analysed the 5' RACE reads with MiXCR anew, one entry per CDR3 protein. This repertoire shows 900,000 to 950,000 distinct CDR3 sequences, just under 30% found once; its top ten account for about 9.4%. The data were also submitted as part of a second study, on T cells of mothers and their children.

The specimen sequenced was blood. These receptors were taken from a woman between 40 and 55 years old in good health.

As to this clonotype: This clone may be a read error of a much larger clone one base away. The V call is TRBV7-3, the J call TRBJ2-5; TRBD1 matches at 11 bases. Looked up from germline, CDR1 is SGHTA and CDR2 is FQGTGA. The J segment lost 11 bases and the V segment lost 5 bases, leaving 13 bases of the junction unmatched. The CDR3 consists of 15 residues. The CDR3 DNA reads as TGTGCCAGCAGCCCTCGGACAGGGGGCGACTACGGGCAGTACTTC. This gives the protein CASSPRTGGDYGQYF.

At least ten counts were recorded for this clonotype. The chain recombines TRBV28 with TRBJ2-7; 7 bases map to TRBD1. Germline V gene lookup returns CDR1 MDHEN and CDR2 SYDVKM. Unmatched junction bases numbered 10, after V lost 5 bases and J lost 0 bases. This CDR3 is built from 16 residues. CDR3 DNA: TGTGCCAGCAGTACCCCATCGACAGGGAGCTCCTACGAGCAGTACTTC. This sequence encodes CASSTPSTGSSYEQYF.

This chain connects TRBV6-2 or TRBV6-3 to TRBJ2-5, with D unclear. Between the trimmed V and J ends, which lost 9 bases and 3 bases, there was a span of 14 bases. This CDR3 region has 13 residues. Germline assignment: CDR1 MNHEY and CDR2 SVGEGT. The CDR3, as DNA: TGTGCCAGTAGTCCTACATGGGAAGAGACCCAGTACTTC. It is translated as CASSPTWEETQYF.

The table lists this clonotype with many counts. The V and J genes are TRBV6-5 and TRBJ2-5, with D tentatively TRBD1 or TRBD2 (6 bases each). Deletions cut 7 bases from V and 2 bases from J, with 14 bases between. The CDR3 consists of 14 residues. Germline V CDR1 and CDR2: MNHEY, SVGAGI. The CDR3 here is CASNKGGLQETQYF. As DNA, the CDR3 is TGTGCCAGCAATAAGGGGGGTCTGCAAGAGACCCAGTACTTC.

This clonotype was detected many times. The CDR3 nucleotides read TGTGCCAGCAGCTACGCGACAGGGAGCTCCTACGAGCAGTACTTC. It codes for CASSYATGSSYEQYF. The chain recombines TRBV7-9 with TRBJ2-7, with 7 bases identical to TRBD1. After removal of 4 bases from V and 0 bases from J, the junction contained 6 bases not matched to a gene. Germline V CDR1 and CDR2: SEHNR, FQNEAQ (reference sequence). The CDR3 runs to 15 residues.

V usage is TRBV29-1 and J usage is TRBJ2-4; 8 bases are a match to TRBD1. Near its end, the DNA agrees better with TRBJ2-7, so the J call may be wrong. The CDR3 sequence is 14 residues long. The germline V gene encodes CDR1 SQVTM and CDR2 ANQGSEA. CDR3 residues: CSTTGTGGPYEQYF. The CDR3 DNA reads TGCAGCACAACCGGGACAGGCGGCCCCTACGAGCAGTACTTC.

Only a few counts were recorded for this clonotype. The chain combines TRBV27 with TRBJ2-7, with D unclear. Trimming cost V 8 bases and J 4 bases, with 9 bases left between them. Germline CDR1 is MNHEY and CDR2 is SMNVEV (reference sequence). The CDR3 length is 11 residues. This chain's CDR3 is CASGHKYEQYF. CDR3 nucleotide sequence: TGTGCCAGCGGGCACAAATACGAGCAGTACTTC.

This clonotype has a handful of counts. The J gene is TRBJ1-1, the V gene TRBV20-1, with a possible D match to TRBD1 (5 bases). In germline, CDR1 is DFQATT, CDR2 SNEGSKA (reference sequence). V was clipped by 1 base and J by 4 bases, with 25 bases between them. The CDR3 sequence is 18 residues long. This CDR3 is CSARGFVGPGQGATEAFF. CDR3 nucleotide sequence: TGCAGTGCTAGAGGTTTCGTGGGGCCGGGGCAGGGTGCCACTGAAGCTTTCTTT.

The chain combines TRBV20-1 with TRBJ2-3; 7 nucleotides align to TRBD1. CDR1 and CDR2 (germline): DFQATT, SNEGSKA (reference sequence). The V segment lost 0 bases and the J segment 1 base; nucleotides outside the gene matches: 4. The CDR3 runs 15 residues. The DNA of the CDR3 is TGCAGTGCTAGAGATCGACAGGGAGGCACAGATACGCAGTATTTT. Residues: CSARDRQGGTDTQYF.

This clonotype was counted only a few times. DNA for the CDR3: TGTGCCAGCACCGAGGGTACGGGAAAGGACGGGCAGTACTTC. Protein product: CASTEGTGKDGQYF. V is TRBV6-6 and J is TRBJ2-7, with D maybe TRBD2 (5 bases). Germline V gene sequence: CDR1 MNHNY, CDR2 SVGAGI (reference sequence). The V and J ends lost 7 bases and 9 bases respectively, with 22 bases between them. This CDR3 spans 14 amino acids.

Worth noting for this clonotype: This may be a read error: a much more frequent sequence differs by one nucleotide. This chain uses TRBV28 with TRBJ2-1, with a tentative D call TRBD1 (7 bases). The CDR3 consists of 15 residues. Germline loops: CDR1 MDHEN, CDR2 SYDVKM. The CDR3 here is CASSSPRGAKNERFF. As DNA, the CDR3 is TGTGCCAGCAGTTCTCCCAGGGGGGCCAAGAATGAGCGGTTCTTC. Supplemented by reference TRBV28 and TRBJ2-1, the full variable domain reads DVKVTQSSRYLVKRTGEKVFLECVQDMDHENMFWYRQDPGLGLRLIYFSYDVKMKEKGDIPEGYSVSREKKERFSLILESASTNQTSMYLCASSSPRGAKNERFFGPGTRLTVL.

As to this clonotype: The junction departs from the called germline gene at one end, perhaps through a read error. This rearrangement joins TRBV7-6 to TRBJ2-4, with D possibly being TRBD1 (6 bases). The J call may not be correct, given that the DNA end is closer to TRBJ2-7. The CDR3 spans 17 residues. Germline assignment: CDR1 SGHVS and CDR2 FNYEAQ. This chain's CDR3 is CANSPPRSTYTRGEQYF. In DNA, the CDR3 is TGTGCCAACAGCCCCCCGAGATCAACATACACCAGGGGCGAGCAGTACTTC.

This clonotype has only a few counts. The DNA for the CDR3 is TGTGCCAGCGGGGTAAGAGGGGAATACGAGCAGTACTTC. This codes for CASGVRGEYEQYF. The chain couples TRBV7-9 to TRBJ2-7; D may match TRBD1 or TRBD2 (5 bases each). The V end was cut by 8 bases, the J end by 4 bases, with 15 bases between. Germline V gene sequence: CDR1 SEHNR, CDR2 FQNEAQ (reference sequence). This CDR3 spans 13 amino acids.

The rearrangement joins TRBV6-5 to TRBJ1-6, with 7 bases fitting TRBD1. Looked up from germline, CDR1 is MNHEY and CDR2 is SVGAGI. After removal of 6 bases from V and 8 bases from J, the junction contained 7 bases not matched to a gene. The length of the CDR3 is 14 residues. This chain's CDR3 is CASREQGTDSPLHF. The CDR3 DNA sequence: TGTGCCAGCAGGGAACAGGGGACCGATTCACCCCTCCACTTT.

This clonotype was seen repeatedly, ten times or more. The chain has TRBV7-8 and TRBJ2-7; 8 bases agree with TRBD1. The ends lost 5 bases at V and 4 bases at J; junction bases unmatched: 7. From germline, CDR1 is SGHVS and CDR2 FQNEAQ. The CDR3 is made up of 14 amino acids. The CDR3 is CASSGRTGLYEQYF. The CDR3 DNA reads TGTGCCAGCAGCGGCCGGACAGGGCTGTACGAGCAGTACTTC. Variable domain in full (rest from reference TRBV7-8 and TRBJ2-7): GAGVSQSPRYKVAKRGQDVALRCDPISGHVSLFWYQQALGQGPEFLTYFQNEAQLDKSGLPSDRFFAERPEGSVSTLKIQRTQQEDSAVYLCASSGRTGLYEQYFGPGTRLTVT.

This clonotype was observed a handful of times. This chain connects TRBV4-1 to TRBJ2-1; TRBD2 is a possible D gene (7 bases). The CDR3 spans 17 residues. Germline CDR1 and CDR2: MGHRA and YSYEKL. Trimming took off 1 base at V and 7 bases at J, with 20 bases between the two ends. CDR3 loop: CASSQVWGGGLRNEQFF. CDR3 DNA: TGCGCCAGCAGCCAAGTGTGGGGGGGCGGTTTAAGAAATGAGCAGTTCTTC.

V usage is TRBV10-3 and J usage is TRBJ1-2; possibly TRBD1 for D (5 bases). From germline, CDR1 is ENHRY and CDR2 SYGVKD. The ends were cut back, 10 bases at V and 4 bases at J, with 19 bases in the middle. The CDR3 is 14 residues long. Here the CDR3 reads CATGSDKQSYGYTF. The CDR3 DNA sequence: TGTGCCACCGGATCGGACAAGCAATCCTATGGCTACACCTTC.

The chain is built from TRBV20-1 and TRBJ2-5; D gene ambiguous. This CDR3 comprises 15 residues. The ends were cut back, 4 bases at V and 7 bases at J, with 22 bases in the middle. Per germline, CDR1 DFQATT and CDR2 SNEGSKA (reference sequence). The chain's CDR3 is CSANLAATSARTQYF. DNA for the CDR3: TGCAGTGCTAACCTCGCCGCCACGAGTGCCCGGACCCAGTACTTC.

This clonotype has just a few counts. V is TRBV29-1 and J is TRBJ1-2; no clear D gene. The germline V and J ends were trimmed by 2 bases and 8 bases, with 12 bases remaining between them. This CDR3 spans 12 amino acids. Germline-derived CDR1 and CDR2 are SQVTM and ANQGSEA. The chain's CDR3 is CSVEPVGGGYTF. CDR3 DNA sequence: TGCAGCGTTGAACCTGTCGGCGGCGGCTACACCTTC.

This clonotype was counted only a few times. The chain links TRBV18 to TRBJ2-7, with TRBD2 matching 12 bases. Germline V CDR1 and CDR2: KGHSH, LQKENI. CDR3 size: 15 residues. Unmatched junction bases numbered 4, after V lost 3 bases and J lost 4 bases. The CDR3 here is CASSPTSGGDYEQYF. As DNA, the CDR3 is TGTGCCAGCTCACCGACTAGCGGGGGAGATTACGAGCAGTACTTC.

Of note for this clonotype: It is unclear where the CDR3 begins or ends on the DNA, so no DNA is shown, and the CDR3 is as TCRdb lists it. V and J are TRBV28 and TRBJ2-1; TRBD1 is taken as the D call from the table, unchecked against the DNA. Germline values: CDR1 MDHEN, CDR2 SYDVKM. The CDR3 numbers 15 amino acids, ends counted. CDR3 sequence reads: CASQFSGPGYNEQFF.

This clonotype was counted ten times or more. This chain connects TRBV12-3 or TRBV12-4 to TRBJ1-1, with D uncertain. The V end lost 4 bases, the J end lost 4 bases, and 7 bases lay between the germline ends. The CDR3 is made up of 12 amino acids. The CDR3 DNA reads TGTGCCAGCAGTTGGGCCAGCACTGAAGCTTTCTTT. Translation gives CASSWASTEAFF.

This chain joins TRBV3-1 and TRBJ1-2, with D uncertain. CDR1 is LGHDT and CDR2 is YNNKEL in the germline V gene (reference sequence). The ends were cut back, 4 bases at V and 6 bases at J, with 15 bases in the middle. The CDR3 totals 14 residues. CDR3 bases: TGTGCCAGCAGCCCAGGATCGGCTCCCAATGGCTACACCTTC. Its translation: CASSPGSAPNGYTF.

V is TRBV5-1 and J is TRBJ2-5; the D is unclear. Germline V gives CDR1 SGHRS, CDR2 YFSETQ. CDR3 length: 12 amino acids. Trimming removed 3 bases at V and 0 bases at J, with 3 bases between. As DNA, the CDR3 is TGCGCCAGCAGCTCCCACCAAGAGACCCAGTACTTC. It specifies CASSSHQETQYF.